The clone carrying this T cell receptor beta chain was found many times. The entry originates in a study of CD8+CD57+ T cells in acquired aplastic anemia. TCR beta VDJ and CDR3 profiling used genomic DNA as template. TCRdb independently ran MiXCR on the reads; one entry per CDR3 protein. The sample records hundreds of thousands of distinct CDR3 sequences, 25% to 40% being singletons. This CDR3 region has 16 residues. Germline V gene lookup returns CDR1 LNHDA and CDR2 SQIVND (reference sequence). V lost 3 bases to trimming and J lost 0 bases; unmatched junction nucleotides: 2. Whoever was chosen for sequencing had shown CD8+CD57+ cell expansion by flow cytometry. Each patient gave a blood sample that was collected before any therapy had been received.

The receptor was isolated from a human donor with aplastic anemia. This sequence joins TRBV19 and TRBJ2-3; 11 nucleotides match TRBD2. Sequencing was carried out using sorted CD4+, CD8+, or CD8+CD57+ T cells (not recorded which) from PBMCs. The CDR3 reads CASSMRTSGSTDTQYF. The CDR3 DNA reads TGTGCCAGTAGTATGAGGACTAGCGGGAGCACAGATACGCAGTATTTT.